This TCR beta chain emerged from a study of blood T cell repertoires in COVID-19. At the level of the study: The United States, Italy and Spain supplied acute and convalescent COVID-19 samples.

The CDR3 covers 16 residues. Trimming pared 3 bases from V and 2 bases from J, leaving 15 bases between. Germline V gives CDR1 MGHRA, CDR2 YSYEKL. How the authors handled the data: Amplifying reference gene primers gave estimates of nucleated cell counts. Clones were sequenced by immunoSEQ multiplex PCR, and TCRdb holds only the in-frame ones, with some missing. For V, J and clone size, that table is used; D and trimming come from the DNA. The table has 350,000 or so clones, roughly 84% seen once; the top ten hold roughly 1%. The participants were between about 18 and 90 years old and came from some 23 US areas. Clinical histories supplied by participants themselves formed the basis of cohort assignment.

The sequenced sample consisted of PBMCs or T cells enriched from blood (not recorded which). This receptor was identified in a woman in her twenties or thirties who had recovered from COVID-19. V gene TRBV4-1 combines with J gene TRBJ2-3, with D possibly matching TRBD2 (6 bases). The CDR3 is CASSQSSEWYTDTQYF. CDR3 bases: TGCGCCAGCAGCCAGTCTAGCGAATGGTACACAGATACGCAGTATTTT.